This T cell receptor beta chain was captured in a study of cytomegalovirus exposure and HLA in healthy donors. Regarding the study as a whole: Analyzed later, association rates of TCRs varied across HLA loci, with DRB1 most and HLA-C fewest. There were a few CMV-associated chains whose specificity for CMV antigens was confirmed in vitro.

The CDR3 has 12 amino acids. V was trimmed by 2 bases and J by 4 bases, leaving 5 bases between them. Germline V gene data show CDR1 as SEHNR and CDR2 as FQNEAQ (reference sequence). A note on this clone: The antigen remains unidentified.

Primers for the PCR totalled 60 Vbeta and 13 Jbeta. TCRdb's table, derived via immunoSEQ multiplex PCR, lists solely in-frame clones and lacks some. This sample contains about 40,000 clones. This clonotype originated in a man in his forties in good health and CMV-seropositive. Sequenced input: PBMCs. This chain joins TRBV7-9 and TRBJ2-5; D not resolved. CDR3 bases: TGTGCCAGCAGCTTAACTATAGAGACCCAGTACTTC. Protein sequence: CASSLTIETQYF.